A single T cell receptor beta chain is shown here with its context. Its antigen is undetermined. This entry comes from a study of T cells in tuberculosis. Germline V CDR1 and CDR2: SGHTA, FQGNSA. Trimming at V came to 5 bases and at J to 5 bases, leaving 15 bases not matched to a gene. The CDR3 totals 17 residues. TCRdb's copy holds only in-frame clones and misses some; the assay was immunoSEQ multiplex PCR. The repertoire consists of roughly 45,000 clones, with about 94% occurring once and the leading ten covering about 2%. Study observations and caveats: Active tuberculosis alpha repertoires lay closer to GMM-specific TCRs than controls'.

This chain joins TRBV7-2 and TRBJ1-2; TRBD1 aligns across 9 bases. The receptor's source is a donor between 10 and 35 years old with latent tuberculosis or without tuberculosis infection. Some clones in this sample may be carry-over from other donors' samples. Source material: PBMCs. In DNA, the CDR3 is TGTGCCAGCAGCCCGGACAGGGGCGAGGTTTTTTTTTATGGCTACACCTTC. It translates to CASSPDRGEVFFYGYTF.